This TCR beta chain was sequenced for a study of molecular identifiers for immune sequencing clone quantification. TCRdb redid the calling of the PCR reads with MiXCR, one entry per CDR3 protein. The sample records 460,000 or so distinct CDR3 sequences, 20% to 25% being singletons. About this clonotype: Its cognate antigen is unknown. A read error is possible here, since a much larger clone lies one base away.

Study-level results: For effector cells, clones above 20 RNA copies held over 99% of molecules; for naive cells, under 1%. Among under 1.1 million naive cells, spiked Jurkat TCR RNA from a single cell was reportedly detectable.

This receptor was identified in a human donor in good health. Some libraries in this study had Jurkat cell RNA spiked in. The sequenced sample was naive CD8+ T cells from blood, with Jurkat cell RNA spiked in. Subset meaning: FACS-sorted CD8+CD4-CCR7+CD45RA+ naive T cells.

In DNA, the CDR3 is TGTGCCAGCAGTTCCTGGGACACAGATACGCAGTGTTTT. Its translation is CASSSWDTDTQCF. V usage is TRBV6-2 or TRBV6-3 and J usage is TRBJ2-3; D may be TRBD1 (6 bases). The CDR3 totals 13 residues. Germline-derived CDR1 and CDR2 are MNHEY and SVGEGT.